This T cell receptor (beta chain) is drawn from a study of chemoradiotherapy in HPV16-positive cancers. Trimming stripped 3 bases from V and 5 bases from J, with 8 bases between. The CDR3 is 12 amino acids. Germline values: CDR1 SGHRS, CDR2 YFSETQ. Profiling relied on immunoSEQ multiplex PCR, and the TCRdb table lists in-frame clones only, not all of them. The table lists several thousand clones, roughly 95% of them singletons. Material: tumor tissue, obtained from a patient who underwent chemoradiotherapy. V is TRBV5-1 and J is TRBJ1-2; the D gene is possibly TRBD1 (6 bases). The sequence came from a human donor with HPV-associated anogenital cancer. The CDR3 protein is CASSSTGYGYTF. The CDR3 DNA is TGCGCCAGCAGCTCTACAGGGTATGGCTACACCTTC.